Each of the 22 T cell receptor beta chains below was sequenced from the same sample in a study of cytomegalovirus exposure and HLA in healthy donors. The PCR contained 60 Vbeta and 13 Jbeta primers. The protocol was immunoSEQ multiplex PCR, while the TCRdb copy is restricted to in-frame clones and leaves out a portion. The repertoire holds about 120,000 clones, under 70% seen once, with 1.5% in the top ten. Sequencing input: PBMCs. The origin of the receptors is a man younger than 35 in good health and CMV-seronegative.

This clone was observed once. This chain uses TRBV28 with TRBJ2-1, with a tentative D call TRBD2 (5 bases). CDR3 size: 15 residues. CDR1 and CDR2 (germline): MDHEN, SYDVKM. V lost 6 bases and J lost 13, with 25 bases in between. Here the CDR3 reads CASSPEGLGGVKQFF. In DNA, the CDR3 is TGTGCCAGCAGCCCCGAGGGCTTGGGTGGCGTGAAACAGTTCTTC. Looking up the rest from reference TRBV28 and TRBJ2-1 gives the full variable domain: DVKVTQSSRYLVKRTGEKVFLECVQDMDHENMFWYRQDPGLGLRLIYFSYDVKMKEKGDIPEGYSVSREKKERFSLILESASTNQTSMYLCASSPEGLGGVKQFFGPGTRLTVL.

Comment on this clone: At one of its ends the junction is not consistent with the germline gene, which may arise from a read error. The chain uses TRBV9 and TRBJ1-1, with D hard to call. The length of the CDR3 is 13 residues. The V gene's germline CDR1 is SGDLS and CDR2 YYNGEE. CDR3 loop: CASGVSMNAEAFF. DNA for the CDR3: TGTGCCAGCGGCGTAAGCATGAATGCTGAAGCTTTCTTT.

This clone was observed a handful of times. The rearrangement links TRBV28 to TRBJ1-2; D may be TRBD1 (6 bases). CDR3 length: 11 amino acids. In germline, CDR1 is MDHEN, CDR2 SYDVKM. V was clipped by 11 bases and J by 2 bases, with 9 bases between them. The CDR3: CAAQGNYGYTF. The CDR3 DNA follows: TGTGCCGCACAGGGAAACTATGGCTACACCTTC.

J is TRBJ2-3 and V is TRBV30; TRBD2 aligns across 11 bases. Per the germline V gene, CDR1 is GTSNPN and CDR2 is SVGIG (reference sequence). V was pared by 8 bases and J by 7 bases, with 8 bases of the junction left unmatched. There are 13 residues in the CDR3. CDR3 region: CATVAGGRNTQYF. CDR3 DNA: TGTGCCACCGTAGCGGGGGGGCGGAATACGCAGTATTTT.

The chain links TRBV19 to TRBJ1-5; weak D call: TRBD1 (5 bases). V was clipped by 3 bases and J by 2 bases, with 8 bases between them. Germline V lookup: CDR1 LNHDA, CDR2 SQIVND (reference sequence). CDR3 size: 14 residues. The CDR3 region is CASSIQGGNQPQHF. In DNA form, the CDR3 reads TGTGCCAGTAGTATTCAAGGGGGCAATCAGCCCCAGCATTTT. Complete variable domain (other parts from reference TRBV19 and TRBJ1-5): DGGITQSPKYLFRKEGQNVTLSCEQNLNHDAMYWYRQDPGQGLRLIYYSQIVNDFQKGDIAEGYSVSREKKESFPLTVTSAQKNPTAFYLCASSIQGGNQPQHFGDGTRLSIL.

With respect to this clone: The identical CDR3 is also encoded by other nucleotide sequences in the sample. The CDR3 DNA is TGCGCCAGCACCGCAGGGCAAGGAACGACTGAAGCTTTCTTT. Its translation is CASTAGQGTTEAFF. This chain links TRBV5-1 with TRBJ1-1; D is possibly TRBD1 (5 bases). V gave up 6 bases and J gave up 5 bases, with 17 bases separating them. This CDR3 region has 14 residues. Germline V gives CDR1 SGHRS, CDR2 YFSETQ.

The V call is TRBV19, the J call TRBJ1-5; D is undetermined. This CDR3 has 15 amino acids. CDR1 is LNHDA, CDR2 SQIVND, per germline (reference sequence). Trimming pared 3 bases from V and 0 bases from J, leaving 9 bases between. The CDR3 DNA follows: TGTGCCAGTAGTATCTCGGGAGGTAGCAATCAGCCCCAGCATTTT. Protein product: CASSISGGSNQPQHF.

This clone was observed a handful of times. The gene calls are TRBV5-6 and TRBJ1-1, with D perhaps TRBD1 (6 bases). With 0 bases removed from V and 3 bases from J, the gap between germline ends came to 15 bases. CDR3 size: 16 residues. Germline V gene data show CDR1 as SGHDT and CDR2 as YYEEEE. The CDR3 reads CASSLDGRGRDTEAFF. As DNA, the CDR3 is TGTGCCAGCAGCTTGGATGGCAGGGGTAGGGACACTGAAGCTTTCTTT.

Notes on this clone: The junction does not match germline at one end; this may be a read error. V usage is TRBV7-9 and J usage is TRBJ1-1; D is perhaps TRBD1 (5 bases). Germline V gives CDR1 SEHNR, CDR2 FQNEAQ (reference sequence). This CDR3 comprises 14 residues. CDR3 in DNA: TGTTCCAGCAGCTTACAGGCCCAAGGCACTGAAGCTTTCTTT. This codes for CSSSLQAQGTEAFF.

This clone was seen only a few times. The V and J genes are TRBV6-5 and TRBJ2-1; 12 bases are a match to TRBD2. The CDR3 runs to 16 residues. Per germline, CDR1 MNHEY and CDR2 SVGAGI. Trimming at V came to 2 bases and at J to 6 bases, leaving 5 bases not matched to a gene. CDR3 in DNA: TGTGCCAGCAGTTACACATCTAGCGGGAGGGCCAATGAGCAGTTCTTC. Encoded protein: CASSYTSSGRANEQFF.

This clone was recorded a few times. Other DNA sequences within the sample encode an identical CDR3. The V and J genes are TRBV28 and TRBJ2-7; 12 bases agree with TRBD2. CDR1 and CDR2 (germline): MDHEN, SYDVKM. This CDR3 region has 18 residues. V dropped 5 bases and J dropped 6; count of bases not matched to a gene: 17. The CDR3 here is CASSLSGASGRALLEQYF. CDR3 DNA: TGTGCCAGCAGTCTAAGCGGCGCTAGCGGGAGGGCCCTTCTCGAGCAGTACTTC.

The V and J genes are TRBV11-2 and TRBJ1-2, with a tentative D call TRBD1 (5 bases). The germline CDR1 and CDR2 sequences are SGHAT and FQNNGV. The V end lost 1 base, the J end lost 4 bases, and 10 bases lay between the germline ends. The CDR3 loop spans 14 amino acids. The CDR3 DNA is TGTGCCAGCAGCTTAGGCGGGGGAGGCTATGGCTACACCTTC. Translated, it gives CASSLGGGGYGYTF.

In its sample, this clone was seen a few times. The chain combines TRBV18 with TRBJ2-3, with 9 bases that match TRBD2. Germline V gene sequence: CDR1 KGHSH, CDR2 LQKENI. The CDR3 totals 17 residues. After removal of 2 bases from V and 2 bases from J, the junction contained 8 bases not matched to a gene. This CDR3 is CASSPTREGFNTDTQYF. CDR3 in DNA: TGTGCCAGCTCACCAACGCGGGAGGGGTTTAACACAGATACGCAGTATTTT.

J is TRBJ1-4 and V is TRBV9; D unresolved. V was cut by 0 bases and J by 3 bases, with 6 bases left in between. Germline loops: CDR1 SGDLS, CDR2 YYNGEE. The CDR3 is made up of 14 amino acids. The CDR3 spells CASSVGSANEKLFF. The CDR3 bases are TGTGCCAGCAGCGTAGGTTCGGCTAATGAAAAACTGTTTTTT.

The V call is TRBV27, the J call TRBJ2-2, with D uncertain. V gave up 2 bases and J gave up 0 bases, with 19 bases separating them. The CDR3 is 19 amino acids. Germline V gene lookup returns CDR1 MNHEY and CDR2 SMNVEV (reference sequence). The CDR3: CASSLVYPLLPANTGELFF. CDR3 coding DNA: TGTGCCAGCAGTTTAGTTTATCCCCTCCTCCCCGCGAACACCGGGGAGCTGTTTTTT.

This clone was recorded a few times. This chain connects TRBV11-2 to TRBJ1-5; tentatively, D is TRBD1 (5 bases). The germline V gene has CDR1 SGHAT and CDR2 FQNNGV. Trimming cost V 3 bases and J 1 base, with 10 bases left between them. The CDR3 runs to 15 residues. CDR3 amino acids: CASSFGGVSNQPQHF. CDR3 in DNA: TGTGCCAGCAGCTTCGGAGGGGTGAGCAATCAGCCCCAGCATTTT.

V and J are TRBV13 and TRBJ2-7, with D tentatively TRBD1 (6 bases). The ends were cut back, 4 bases at V and 5 bases at J, with 15 bases in the middle. The CDR3 totals 14 residues. The V gene's germline CDR1 is PRHDT and CDR2 FYEKMQ (reference sequence). CDR3 in DNA: TGTGCCAGCAGCTCCTCGGAAGGGGGTCACGAGCAGTACTTC. This codes for CASSSSEGGHEQYF.

The V gene is TRBV11-3, the J gene TRBJ2-2; no clear D gene. V lost 3 bases to trimming and J lost 1 base, with 6 bases between them. The germline gives CDR1 SGHNT, CDR2 YENEEA. The CDR3 is 14 amino acids. CDR3 protein: CASSFSVNTGELFF. The CDR3 bases are TGTGCCAGCAGCTTCTCCGTGAACACCGGGGAGCTGTTTTTT.

The chain couples TRBV7-6 to TRBJ2-2; a possible D gene is TRBD1 (6 bases). From germline, CDR1 is SGHVS and CDR2 FNYEAQ. V was cut by 5 bases and J by 7 bases, with 14 bases left in between. The CDR3 is 14 residues long. CDR3 DNA: TGTGCCAGCAGCCACAGGGAGTATGTCGGGGAGCTGTTTTTT. Translating it yields CASSHREYVGELFF.

The rearrangement joins TRBV27 to TRBJ2-2; D not certain. The CDR3 is 15 amino acids. CDR1 is MNHEY and CDR2 is SMNVEV in the germline V gene (reference sequence). V was trimmed by 2 bases and J by 7 bases, leaving 14 bases between them. The CDR3: CASSLVLSFNGELFF. Here the CDR3 DNA reads TGTGCCAGCAGTTTAGTCCTCTCGTTTAACGGGGAGCTGTTTTTT.

Only a few counts were recorded for this clone. The rearrangement uses TRBV7-9 and TRBJ1-4; the D is unclear. The germline V and J ends were trimmed by 0 bases and 8 bases, with 10 bases remaining between them. This CDR3 region has 14 residues. CDR1 is SEHNR and CDR2 is FQNEAQ in the germline V gene (reference sequence). The CDR3 region is CASSLAGGREKLFF. The CDR3 DNA follows: TGTGCCAGCAGCTTAGCAGGCGGGCGGGAAAAACTGTTTTTT.

There are a few counts of this clone. The chain uses TRBV28 and TRBJ2-6; possibly TRBD1 for D (5 bases). The CDR3 consists of 15 residues. Germline CDR1 MDHEN, CDR2 SYDVKM. The germline V and J ends were trimmed by 5 bases and 2 bases, with 10 bases remaining between them. Written as DNA, the CDR3 is TGTGCCAGCAGTCCTTCAGGGCCTGGGGCCAACGTCCTGACTTTC. Its protein is CASSPSGPGANVLTF.